This T cell receptor (beta chain) was recorded in a study of T-cell reconstitution after alpha-beta-depleted transplantation in children. This clonotype has a count of ten or more. As yet, its antigen is unknown. This CDR3 contains 15 residues. V dropped 2 bases and J dropped 0 bases, with 11 bases sitting between them. Researchers prepared the TCRbeta library using unique molecular identifiers, the study reports. TCRdb redid the calling of the PCR reads with MiXCR, one entry per CDR3 protein. The sample yields 450,000 to 600,000 distinct CDR3 sequences, 8% to 11% seen once. Overall study findings and caveats: The authors attributed T-cell counts and diversity one year after transplant mostly to newly produced T cells.

Here the sequenced sample was PBMCs, taken before TCRalphabeta/CD19-depleted stem cell transplant. This TCR was sampled from a child under 10 years old with inherited bone marrow failure, due to receive a stem cell transplant. The genes are TRBV12-3 or TRBV12-4 and TRBJ2-7; D is uncertain. CDR3 nucleotides: TGTGCCAGCAGTTTAATTGGGTGGGGCTCCTACGAGCAGTACTTC. Its protein product is CASSLIGWGSYEQYF.